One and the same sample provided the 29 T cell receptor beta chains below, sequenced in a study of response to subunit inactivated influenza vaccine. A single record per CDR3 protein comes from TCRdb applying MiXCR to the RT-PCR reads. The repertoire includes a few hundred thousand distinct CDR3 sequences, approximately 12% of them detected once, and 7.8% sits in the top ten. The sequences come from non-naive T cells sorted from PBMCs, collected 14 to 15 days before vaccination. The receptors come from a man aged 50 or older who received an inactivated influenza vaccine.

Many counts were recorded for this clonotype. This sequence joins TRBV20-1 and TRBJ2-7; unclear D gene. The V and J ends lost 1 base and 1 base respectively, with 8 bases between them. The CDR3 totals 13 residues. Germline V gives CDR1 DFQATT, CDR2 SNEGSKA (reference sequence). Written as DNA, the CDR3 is TGCAGTGCTAGAGGTCCAGGTTCCTACGAGCAGTACTTC. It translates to CSARGPGSYEQYF.

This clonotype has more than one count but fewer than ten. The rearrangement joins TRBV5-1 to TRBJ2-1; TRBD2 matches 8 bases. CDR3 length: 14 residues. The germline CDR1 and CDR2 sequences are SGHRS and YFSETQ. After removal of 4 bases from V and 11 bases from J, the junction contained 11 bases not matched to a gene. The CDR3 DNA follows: TGCGCCAGCAGCCAGACGGGGGCGGGAGGACAGCAGTTCTTC. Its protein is CASSQTGAGGQQFF.

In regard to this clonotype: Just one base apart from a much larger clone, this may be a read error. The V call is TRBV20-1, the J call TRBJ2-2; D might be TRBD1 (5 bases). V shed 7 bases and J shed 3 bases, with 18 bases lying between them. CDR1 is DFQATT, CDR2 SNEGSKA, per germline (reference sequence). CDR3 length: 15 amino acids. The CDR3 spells CSVKHKGIDTGELFF. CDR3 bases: TGCAGTGTGAAGCACAAGGGGATAGACACCGGGGAGCTGTTTTTT.

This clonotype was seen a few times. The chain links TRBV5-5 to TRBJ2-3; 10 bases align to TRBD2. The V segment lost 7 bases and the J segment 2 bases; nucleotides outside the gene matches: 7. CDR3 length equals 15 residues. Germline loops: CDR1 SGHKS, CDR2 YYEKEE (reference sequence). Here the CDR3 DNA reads TGTGCCAGCTTCCCACTAGCGGGGTACACAGATACGCAGTATTTT. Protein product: CASFPLAGYTDTQYF.

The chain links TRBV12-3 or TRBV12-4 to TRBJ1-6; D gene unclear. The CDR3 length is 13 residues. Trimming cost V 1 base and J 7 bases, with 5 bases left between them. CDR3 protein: CASSLVVNSPLHF. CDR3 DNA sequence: TGTGCCAGCAGTTTAGTTGTGAATTCACCCCTCCACTTT.

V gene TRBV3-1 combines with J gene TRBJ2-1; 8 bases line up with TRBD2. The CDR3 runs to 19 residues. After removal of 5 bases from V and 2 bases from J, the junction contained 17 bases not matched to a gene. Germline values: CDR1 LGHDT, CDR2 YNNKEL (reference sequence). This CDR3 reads CASSFVSVGGRIPYNEQFF. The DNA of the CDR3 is TGTGCCAGCAGCTTCGTGTCTGTCGGCGGGAGGATACCCTACAATGAGCAGTTCTTC.

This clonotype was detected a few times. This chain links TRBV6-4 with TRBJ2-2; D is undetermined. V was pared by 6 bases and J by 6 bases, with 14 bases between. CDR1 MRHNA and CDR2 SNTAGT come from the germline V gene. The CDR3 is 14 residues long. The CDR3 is CASRFGSNAGELFF. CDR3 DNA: TGTGCCAGCAGATTCGGCTCAAATGCCGGGGAGCTGTTTTTT.

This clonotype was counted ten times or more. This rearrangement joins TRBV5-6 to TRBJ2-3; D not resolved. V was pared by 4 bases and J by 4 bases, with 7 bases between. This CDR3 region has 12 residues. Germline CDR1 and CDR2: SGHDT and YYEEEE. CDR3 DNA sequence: TGTGCCAGCAGCCACCGCCCAGATACGCAGTATTTT. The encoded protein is CASSHRPDTQYF.

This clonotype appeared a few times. DNA of the CDR3: TGTGCCAGCAGTCGACTGGGGACCCAGTACTTC. It specifies CASSRLGTQYF. The rearrangement joins TRBV12-3 or TRBV12-4 to TRBJ2-5; D gene ambiguous. The ends were cut back, 5 bases at V and 7 bases at J, with 8 bases in the middle. The CDR3 sequence is 11 residues long.

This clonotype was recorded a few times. CDR3 amino acids: CASSQGLRLAGGGQFF. CDR3 in DNA: TGTGCCAGCAGCCAAGGTCTAAGACTAGCGGGGGGTGGGCAGTTCTTC. J is TRBJ2-1 and V is TRBV3-1, with 13 bases matching TRBD2. Germline CDR1 is LGHDT and CDR2 is YNNKEL (reference sequence). The CDR3 sequence is 16 residues long. Unmatched junction bases numbered 9, after V lost 1 base and J lost 12 bases.

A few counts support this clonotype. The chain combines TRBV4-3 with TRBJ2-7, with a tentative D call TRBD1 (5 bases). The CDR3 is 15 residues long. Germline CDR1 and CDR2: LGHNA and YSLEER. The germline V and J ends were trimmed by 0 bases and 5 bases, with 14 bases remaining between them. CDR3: CASSQEGQGSDEQYF. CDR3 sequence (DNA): TGCGCCAGCAGCCAAGAAGGGCAGGGAAGTGACGAGCAGTACTTC.

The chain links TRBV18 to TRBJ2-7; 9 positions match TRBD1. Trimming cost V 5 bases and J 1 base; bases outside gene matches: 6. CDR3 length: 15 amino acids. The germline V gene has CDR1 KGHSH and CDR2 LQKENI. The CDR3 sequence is CASSITGGASYEQYF. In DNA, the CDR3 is TGTGCCAGCTCAATTACAGGGGGCGCGTCCTACGAGCAGTACTTC. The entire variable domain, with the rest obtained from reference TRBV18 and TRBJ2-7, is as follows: NAGVMQNPRHLVRRRGQEARLRCSPMKGHSHVYWYRQLPEEGLKFMVYLQKENIIDESGMPKERFSAEFPKEGPSILRIQQVVRGDSAAYFCASSITGGASYEQYFGPGTRLTVT.

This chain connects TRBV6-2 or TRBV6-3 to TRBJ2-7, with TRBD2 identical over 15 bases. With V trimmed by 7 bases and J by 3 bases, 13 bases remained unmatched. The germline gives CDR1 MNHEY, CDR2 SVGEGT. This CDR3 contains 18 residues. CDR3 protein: CASMNPGLAGGFGYEQYF. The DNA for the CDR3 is TGTGCCAGCATGAACCCGGGACTAGCGGGGGGTTTCGGCTACGAGCAGTACTTC.

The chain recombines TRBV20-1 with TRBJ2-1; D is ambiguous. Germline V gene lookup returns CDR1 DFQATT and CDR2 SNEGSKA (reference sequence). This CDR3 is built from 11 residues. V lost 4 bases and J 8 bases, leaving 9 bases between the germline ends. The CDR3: CSATTSDEQFF. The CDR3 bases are TGCAGTGCTACTACGTCGGATGAGCAGTTCTTC.

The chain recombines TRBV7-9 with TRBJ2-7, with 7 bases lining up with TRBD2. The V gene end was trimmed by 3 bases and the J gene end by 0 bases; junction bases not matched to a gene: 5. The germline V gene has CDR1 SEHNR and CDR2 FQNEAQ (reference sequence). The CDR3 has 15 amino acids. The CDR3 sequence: CASSFGGGHSYEQYF. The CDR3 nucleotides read TGTGCCAGCAGCTTCGGGGGAGGGCACTCCTACGAGCAGTACTTC.

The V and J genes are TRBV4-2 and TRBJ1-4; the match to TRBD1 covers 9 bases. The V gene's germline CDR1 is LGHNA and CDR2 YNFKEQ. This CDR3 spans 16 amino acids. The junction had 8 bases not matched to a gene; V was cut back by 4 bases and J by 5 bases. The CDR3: CASSPAVGTGNEKLFF. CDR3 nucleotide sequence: TGTGCCAGCAGCCCGGCAGTAGGGACAGGGAATGAAAAACTGTTTTTT.

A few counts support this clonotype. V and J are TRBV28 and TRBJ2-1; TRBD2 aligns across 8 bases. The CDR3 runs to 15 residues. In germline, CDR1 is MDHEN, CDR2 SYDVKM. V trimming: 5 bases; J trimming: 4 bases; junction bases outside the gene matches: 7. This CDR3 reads CASSTGTSYYNEQFF. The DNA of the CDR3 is TGTGCCAGCAGTACCGGGACTAGTTATTACAATGAGCAGTTCTTC.

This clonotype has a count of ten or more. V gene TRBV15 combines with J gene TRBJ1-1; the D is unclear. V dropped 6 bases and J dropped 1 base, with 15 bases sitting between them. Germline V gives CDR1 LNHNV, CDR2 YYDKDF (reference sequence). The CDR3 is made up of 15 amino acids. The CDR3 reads CATRSPPVENTEAFF. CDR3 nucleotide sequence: TGTGCCACCAGGTCCCCTCCGGTAGAGAACACTGAAGCTTTCTTT.

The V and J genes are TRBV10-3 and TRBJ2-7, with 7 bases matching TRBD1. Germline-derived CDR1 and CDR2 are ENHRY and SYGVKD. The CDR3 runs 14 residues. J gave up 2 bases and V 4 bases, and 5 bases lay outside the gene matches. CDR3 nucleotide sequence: TGTGCCATCAGTGGAAACAGGGGAGCCTACGAGCAGTACTTC. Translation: CAISGNRGAYEQYF.

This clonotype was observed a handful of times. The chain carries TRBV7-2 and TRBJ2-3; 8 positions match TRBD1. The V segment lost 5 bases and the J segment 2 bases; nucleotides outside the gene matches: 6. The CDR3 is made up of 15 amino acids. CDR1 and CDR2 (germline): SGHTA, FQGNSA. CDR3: CASSLRTGLTDTQYF. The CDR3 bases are TGTGCCAGCAGCCTACGGACAGGGCTCACAGATACGCAGTATTTT.

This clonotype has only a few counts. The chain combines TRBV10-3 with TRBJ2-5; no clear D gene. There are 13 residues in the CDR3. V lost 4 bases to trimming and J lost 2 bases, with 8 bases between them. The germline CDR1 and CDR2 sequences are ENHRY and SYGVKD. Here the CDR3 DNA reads TGTGCCATCAGTGGAGTTCCGCAAGAGACCCAGTACTTC. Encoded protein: CAISGVPQETQYF.

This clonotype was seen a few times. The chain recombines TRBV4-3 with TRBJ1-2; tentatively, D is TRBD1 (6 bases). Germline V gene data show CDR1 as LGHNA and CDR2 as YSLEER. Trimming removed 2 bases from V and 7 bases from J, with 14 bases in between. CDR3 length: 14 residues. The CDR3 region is CASSQTGAGRGYTF. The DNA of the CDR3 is TGCGCCAGCAGCCAAACGGGGGCCGGGCGTGGCTACACCTTC.

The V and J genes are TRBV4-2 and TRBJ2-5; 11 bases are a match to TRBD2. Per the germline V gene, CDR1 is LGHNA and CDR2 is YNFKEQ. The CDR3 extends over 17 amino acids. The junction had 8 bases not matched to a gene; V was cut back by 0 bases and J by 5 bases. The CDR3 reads CASSQEVSGGAVETQYF. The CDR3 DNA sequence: TGTGCCAGCAGCCAAGAGGTTAGCGGGGGGGCCGTCGAGACCCAGTACTTC.

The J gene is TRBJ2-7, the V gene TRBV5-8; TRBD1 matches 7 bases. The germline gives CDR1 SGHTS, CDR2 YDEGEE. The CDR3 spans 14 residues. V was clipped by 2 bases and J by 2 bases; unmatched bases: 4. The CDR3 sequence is CASSFRDSPYEQYF. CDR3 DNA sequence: TGTGCCAGCAGCTTCCGGGACAGTCCCTACGAGCAGTACTTC. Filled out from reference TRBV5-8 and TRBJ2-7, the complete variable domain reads EAGVTQSPTHLIKTRGQQATLRCSPISGHTSVYWYQQALGLGLQFLLWYDEGEERNRGNFPPRFSGRQFPNYSSELNVNALELEDSALYLCASSFRDSPYEQYFGPGTRLTVT.

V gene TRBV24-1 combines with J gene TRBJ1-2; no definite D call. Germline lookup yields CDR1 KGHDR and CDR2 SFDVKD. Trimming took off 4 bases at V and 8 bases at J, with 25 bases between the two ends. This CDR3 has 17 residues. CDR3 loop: CATSEGGSGLSGRGYTF. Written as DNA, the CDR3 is TGTGCCACCAGTGAGGGAGGGTCAGGACTCTCCGGGAGGGGCTACACCTTC.

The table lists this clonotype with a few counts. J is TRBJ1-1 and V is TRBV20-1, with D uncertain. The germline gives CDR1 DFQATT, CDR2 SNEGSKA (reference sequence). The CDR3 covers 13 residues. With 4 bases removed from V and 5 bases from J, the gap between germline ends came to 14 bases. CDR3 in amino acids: CSANFGVKTEAFF. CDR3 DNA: TGCAGTGCTAATTTTGGGGTAAAAACTGAAGCTTTCTTT.

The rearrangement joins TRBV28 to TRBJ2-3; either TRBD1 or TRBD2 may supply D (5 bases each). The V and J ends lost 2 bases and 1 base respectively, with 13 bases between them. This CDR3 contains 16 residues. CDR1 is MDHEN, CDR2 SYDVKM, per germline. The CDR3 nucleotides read TGTGCCAGCAGTTTAAGCGGCAGGGTGGGCACAGATACGCAGTATTTT. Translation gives CASSLSGRVGTDTQYF.

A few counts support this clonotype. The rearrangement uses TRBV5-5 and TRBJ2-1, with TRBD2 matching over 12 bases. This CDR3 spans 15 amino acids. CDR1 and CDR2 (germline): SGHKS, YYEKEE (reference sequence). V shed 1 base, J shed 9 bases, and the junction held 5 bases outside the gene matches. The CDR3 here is CASSLTSGGMGEQFF. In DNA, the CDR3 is TGTGCCAGCAGCTTGACTAGCGGGGGGATGGGTGAGCAGTTCTTC.

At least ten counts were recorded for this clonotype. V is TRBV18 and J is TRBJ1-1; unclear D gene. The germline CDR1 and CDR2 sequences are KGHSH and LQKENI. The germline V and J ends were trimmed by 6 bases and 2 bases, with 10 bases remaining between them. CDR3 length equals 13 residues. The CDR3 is CASSPQKNTEAFF. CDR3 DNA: TGTGCCAGCTCCCCCCAGAAAAACACTGAAGCTTTCTTT.